The present T cell receptor (beta chain) was sequenced within a study of blood T cell repertoires in COVID-19. Study as a whole: COVID-19 samples, acute and convalescent, were from the United States, Italy and Spain. Sample material is recorded as cDNA or gDNA derived from T cells, B-cell-depleted T cells, or PBMCs.

Germline CDR1 KGHSH, CDR2 LQKENI. There are 15 residues in the CDR3. V lost 7 bases and J lost 0; bases outside the gene matches: 7. Some clones are missing from TCRdb's copy, which holds only in-frame ones; the method was immunoSEQ multiplex PCR. Altogether some 200,000 clones are present, 86% being singletons, with the ten largest covering roughly 5.7%. This TCR came from an elderly man with acute or convalescent COVID-19. The rearrangement links TRBV18 to TRBJ2-3, with 7 bases lining up with TRBD1. The sample was peripheral blood. The CDR3 DNA is TGTGCCAGCTGTTGGGACAGCCTGAGCACAGATACGCAGTATTTT. This translates into CASCWDSLSTDTQYF.